The 13 T cell receptor beta chains presented below share a single source sample, sequenced in a study of shared T cell receptors in the human thymus. Method: immunoSEQ multiplex PCR; TCRdb's copy keeps in-frame clones and lacks some. The top ten hold around 0.0099% of the sample, which has about 730,000 clones, 70% to 90% seen once. This same sample was also part of a study on human thymus T cells.

The sample comprised thymocytes. The receptors originated from a girl under three years old with a congenital heart defect.

The gene calls are TRBV6-5 and TRBJ1-3; tentatively, D is TRBD1 (5 bases). Germline V gene lookup returns CDR1 MNHEY and CDR2 SVGAGI. The V end lost 5 bases, the J end lost 0 bases, and 14 bases lay between the germline ends. CDR3 length equals 16 residues. The CDR3, as DNA: TGTGCCAGCAGTAACTACAGGATGTTCTCTGGAAACACCATATATTTT. Protein sequence: CASSNYRMFSGNTIYF.

CDR3: CASRGQGEGQPQHF. CDR3 sequence (DNA): TGTGCCAGCAGGGGACAGGGTGAGGGACAGCCCCAGCATTTT. The V gene is TRBV25-1, the J gene TRBJ1-5; 9 bases are shared with TRBD1. CDR1 is MGHDK, CDR2 SYGVNS, per germline. The CDR3 is made up of 14 amino acids. Trimming cost V 6 bases and J 7 bases; bases outside gene matches: 7.

The CDR3 DNA reads TGTGCCAGCAGCCCGATAGGGACAGGGGCATTGAATGAGCAGTTCTTC. Translation: CASSPIGTGALNEQFF. This sequence joins TRBV7-2 and TRBJ2-1; 10 bases line up with TRBD1. This CDR3 is 16 amino acids long. Germline lookup yields CDR1 SGHTA and CDR2 FQGNSA. Unmatched junction bases numbered 11, after V lost 5 bases and J lost 7 bases.

This chain uses TRBV6-5 with TRBJ1-1, with D tentatively TRBD1 (5 bases). The V end lost 0 bases, the J end lost 1 base, and 12 bases lay between the germline ends. Germline V gene lookup returns CDR1 MNHEY and CDR2 SVGAGI. The CDR3 runs 16 residues. The CDR3 region has the DNA TGTGCCAGCAGTTACTCGACTCGGGGGTCGAACACTGAAGCTTTCTTT. This gives the protein CASSYSTRGSNTEAFF.

The chain carries TRBV19 and TRBJ1-1; D is uncertain. The CDR3 runs 12 residues. Germline V gene lookup returns CDR1 LNHDA and CDR2 SQIVND (reference sequence). V was trimmed by 4 bases and J by 10 bases, leaving 13 bases between them. The CDR3 here is CASSTRHLGAFF. DNA of the CDR3: TGTGCCAGTAGTACGCGACATTTAGGAGCTTTCTTT.

This clone was counted once. V usage is TRBV28 and J usage is TRBJ1-5, with D unclear. This CDR3 has 21 amino acids. Trimming pared 4 bases from V and 0 bases from J, leaving 28 bases between. Germline V CDR1 and CDR2: MDHEN, SYDVKM. CDR3: CASSCPPVPRNSLLSNQPQHF. CDR3 nucleotide sequence: TGTGCCAGCAGTTGCCCCCCCGTACCCCGAAACAGCTTACTTAGCAATCAGCCCCAGCATTTT.

Written as DNA, the CDR3 is TGTGCCAGCAGTTTGAGAGTGCAGGGTATAACTGAAGCTTTCTTT. Translating gives CASSLRVQGITEAFF. The chain is built from TRBV27 and TRBJ1-1; possible D gene TRBD1, 5 bases. The germline V and J ends were trimmed by 3 bases and 5 bases, with 16 bases remaining between them. The CDR3 length is 15 residues. Per the germline V gene, CDR1 is MNHEY and CDR2 is SMNVEV (reference sequence).

CDR3 protein: CASSLQGNYGYTF. The CDR3 region has the DNA TGTGCCAGCAGTTTACAGGGGAACTATGGCTACACCTTC. The chain combines TRBV27 with TRBJ1-2, with a weak D call TRBD1 (6 bases). The germline CDR1 and CDR2 sequences are MNHEY and SMNVEV (reference sequence). The CDR3 sequence is 13 residues long. V lost 2 bases and J 2 bases, leaving 6 bases between the germline ends.

The chain recombines TRBV5-1 with TRBJ1-4, with D possibly matching TRBD1 (5 bases). The germline V and J ends were trimmed by 4 bases and 3 bases, with 10 bases remaining between them. Germline-derived CDR1 and CDR2 are SGHRS and YFSETQ. The CDR3 is made up of 14 amino acids. CDR3: CASSPDTSNEKLFF. Here the CDR3 DNA reads TGCGCCAGCAGCCCGGACACCTCTAATGAAAAACTGTTTTTT.

This rearrangement joins TRBV21-1 to TRBJ2-7; the listed D gene, TRBD1, was not tested against the DNA. TRBV21-1 is a known pseudogene. This CDR3 region has 15 residues. The CDR3 region has the DNA TGTGCCAGCAGCAAAGAACAGGTCATCTCCTACGAGCAGTACTTC. It codes for CASSKEQVISYEQYF.

The DNA of the CDR3 is TGTGCCAGCTCACCAAGTGACAGAAATAGCAATCAGCCCCAGCATTTT. Translation gives CASSPSDRNSNQPQHF. This chain joins TRBV18 and TRBJ1-5, with D possibly matching TRBD1 (5 bases). V gave up 2 bases and J gave up 0 bases, with 11 bases separating them. This CDR3 is built from 16 residues. Per the germline V gene, CDR1 is KGHSH and CDR2 is LQKENI.

This clone appeared a single time. The V call is TRBV27, the J call TRBJ2-7, with 10 bases aligning to TRBD1. Trimming removed 3 bases from V and 3 bases from J; junction bases left unmatched: 20. The CDR3 is 20 residues long. The germline V gene has CDR1 MNHEY and CDR2 SMNVEV (reference sequence). The DNA of the CDR3 is TGTGCCAGCAGTTTGGGGACAGTTTACGGGACAGGGGAAGCTTACTACGAGCAGTACTTC. This sequence encodes CASSLGTVYGTGEAYYEQYF.

The chain joins TRBV5-6 to TRBJ2-7; 9 bases align to TRBD1. The CDR3 covers 16 residues. After removal of 5 bases from V and 4 bases from J, the junction contained 13 bases not matched to a gene. Germline CDR1 SGHDT, CDR2 YYEEEE. The DNA for the CDR3 is TGTGCCAGCAGTCCTCCCGGGACAGGGCCTAGATACGAGCAGTACTTC. It translates to CASSPPGTGPRYEQYF.